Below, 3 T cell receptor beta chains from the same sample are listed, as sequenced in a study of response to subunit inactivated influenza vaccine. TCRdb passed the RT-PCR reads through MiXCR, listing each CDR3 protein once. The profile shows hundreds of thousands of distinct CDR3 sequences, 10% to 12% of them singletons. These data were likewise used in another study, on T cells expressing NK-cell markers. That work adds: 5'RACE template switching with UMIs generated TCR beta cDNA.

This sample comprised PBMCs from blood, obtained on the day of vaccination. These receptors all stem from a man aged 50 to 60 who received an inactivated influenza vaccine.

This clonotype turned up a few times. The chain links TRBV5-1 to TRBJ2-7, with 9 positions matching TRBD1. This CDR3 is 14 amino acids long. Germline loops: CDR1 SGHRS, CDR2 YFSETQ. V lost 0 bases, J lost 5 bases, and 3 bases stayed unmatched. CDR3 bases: TGCGCCAGCAGCTTGGTACAGGGGGCCCACGAGCAGTACTTC. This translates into CASSLVQGAHEQYF.

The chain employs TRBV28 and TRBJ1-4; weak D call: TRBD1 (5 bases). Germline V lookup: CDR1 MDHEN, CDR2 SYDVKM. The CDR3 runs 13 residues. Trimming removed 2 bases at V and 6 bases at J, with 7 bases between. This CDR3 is CASSLAGDEKLFF. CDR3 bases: TGTGCCAGCAGTTTAGCGGGGGATGAAAAACTGTTTTTT.

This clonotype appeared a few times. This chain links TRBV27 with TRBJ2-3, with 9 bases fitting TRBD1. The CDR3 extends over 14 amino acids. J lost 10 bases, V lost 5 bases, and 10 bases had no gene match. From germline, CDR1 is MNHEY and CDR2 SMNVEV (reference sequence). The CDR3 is CASSHPGQGKAQYF. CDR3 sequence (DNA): TGTGCCAGCAGTCATCCGGGACAGGGAAAGGCGCAGTATTTT.